These 15 T cell receptor beta chains were all obtained from the same sample, sequenced in a study of neurological immune-mediated disorders (dated by TCRdb to the late 2010s). Libraries were constructed by 5' RACE. TCRdb names Illumina HiSeq 2500 as the instrument used. TCRdb passed the public sequencing reads through fastp at Q25 and MiXCR, retaining productive beta sequences. Rows are combined by CDR3 protein, so each entry shows the most common genes and DNA. For this sample the table gives tens of thousands of distinct CDR3 sequences, of which around 5.5% were detected only once. The top ten clonotypes cover around 7.2% of the sample. Sequencing used PBMCs. The receptor source for this set is a man aged 18 to 29 with multiple sclerosis.

To note about this clonotype: The conserved phenylalanine or tryptophan is not found at the CDR3 terminus, so this likely reflects a read error. The chain recombines TRBV12-3 or TRBV12-4 with TRBJ2-4; TRBD2 is a possible D gene (7 bases). This CDR3 is 15 amino acids long. The DNA of the CDR3 is TGTGCCAGCAGTTCCTTTGGGGGGGCCAAAAACATCCAGTACATC. Translating gives CASSSFGGAKNIQYI.

In its sample, this clonotype was seen many times. The chain combines TRBV5-1 with TRBJ2-3, with 8 bases that match TRBD2. Unmatched junction bases numbered 3, after V lost 0 bases and J lost 0 bases. Germline CDR1 and CDR2: SGHRS and YFSETQ. This CDR3 spans 16 amino acids. The CDR3 region has the DNA TGCGCCAGCAGCTTGGTAGCGGGGCCTAGCACAGATACGCAGTATTTT. Protein: CASSLVAGPSTDTQYF.

The rearrangement joins TRBV15 to TRBJ2-5; 8 bases align to TRBD1. Losses at the gene ends were 3 bases for V and 5 bases for J; bases not matched to a gene: 8. The CDR3 is 15 amino acids. Germline-derived CDR1 and CDR2 are LNHNV and YYDKDF (reference sequence). The CDR3 protein is CATSRAGGSGETQYF. As DNA, the CDR3 is TGTGCCACCAGCAGGGCAGGGGGCTCCGGGGAGACCCAGTACTTC.

This clonotype has more than one count but fewer than ten. Given a much more abundant clone one base away, this may be a read error. The chain carries TRBV11-2 and TRBJ2-7, with D tentatively TRBD1 (6 bases). Trimming took 5 bases from V and 0 from J, leaving 11 bases between them. The CDR3 contains 14 residues. From germline, CDR1 is SGHAT and CDR2 FQNNGV. The CDR3 nucleotides read TGTGCCAGCAGCCGGGACACAATCTCCTACGAGCAGTACTTC. Translation: CASSRDTISYEQYF.

This clonotype was counted ten times or more. The V and J genes are TRBV5-1 and TRBJ2-7; D gene uncertain. Germline V gene lookup returns CDR1 SGHRS and CDR2 YFSETQ. The CDR3 covers 14 residues. V gave up 1 base and J gave up 5 bases, with 13 bases separating them. The CDR3 nucleotides read TGCGCCAGCAGCTTGAGGGTCGACGTGGACGAGCAGTACTTC. Residues: CASSLRVDVDEQYF.

This clonotype was recorded many times. V usage is TRBV6-6 and J usage is TRBJ1-5; 9 bases are a match to TRBD1. This CDR3 has 16 residues. The germline V gene encodes CDR1 MNHNY and CDR2 SVGAGI (reference sequence). Trimming at V came to 2 bases and at J to 0 bases, leaving 2 bases not matched to a gene. CDR3 region: CASSYGTGLSNQPQHF. The CDR3 coding sequence is TGTGCCAGCAGTTACGGGACAGGGCTTAGCAATCAGCCCCAGCATTTT.

In this sample, this clonotype turned up many times. The gene calls are TRBV11-2 and TRBJ2-2; 10 nucleotides match TRBD2. V shed 4 bases, J shed 5 bases, and the junction held 1 base outside the gene matches. This CDR3 region has 14 residues. In germline, CDR1 is SGHAT, CDR2 FQNNGV. The CDR3 loop is CASSSSGGTGELFF. CDR3 coding DNA: TGTGCCAGCAGCTCTAGCGGGGGTACCGGGGAGCTGTTTTTT.

This clonotype was recorded many times. This chain connects TRBV7-8 to TRBJ2-7; no clear D. The CDR3 has 11 amino acids. Trimming left V 9 bases short and J 2 bases short, with 8 bases between. Germline CDR1 reads SGHVS; CDR2 reads FQNEAQ. CDR3 protein: CARPGPYEQYF. DNA of the CDR3: TGTGCCAGACCTGGTCCCTACGAGCAGTACTTC.

This clonotype came up many times. V is TRBV5-1 and J is TRBJ2-7, with 8 bases aligning to TRBD2. Trimming removed 6 bases from V and 1 base from J; junction bases left unmatched: 6. Germline loops: CDR1 SGHRS, CDR2 YFSETQ. This CDR3 comprises 14 residues. This CDR3 is CASTREGQSYEQYF. As DNA, the CDR3 is TGCGCCAGCACCCGGGAGGGCCAGTCCTACGAGCAGTACTTC.

This clonotype was detected many times. The V call is TRBV11-2, the J call TRBJ2-5; D remains ambiguous. This CDR3 has 12 amino acids. The germline V gene encodes CDR1 SGHAT and CDR2 FQNNGV. The V end was cut by 2 bases, the J end by 5 bases, with 6 bases between. The CDR3 DNA follows: TGTGCCAGCAGCTTACAAGGGGAGACCCAGTACTTC. It is translated as CASSLQGETQYF.

This clonotype was seen ten or more times. The J gene is TRBJ2-7, the V gene TRBV11-2, with D hard to call. Looked up from germline, CDR1 is SGHAT and CDR2 is FQNNGV. Deletions cut 4 bases from V and 3 bases from J, with 13 bases between. The CDR3 consists of 14 residues. CDR3 amino acids: CASSWRQAFYEQYF. In DNA form, the CDR3 reads TGTGCCAGCAGCTGGCGACAAGCCTTCTACGAGCAGTACTTC.

The chain links TRBV15 to TRBJ1-2; possibly TRBD1 for D (6 bases). This CDR3 spans 14 amino acids. Germline CDR1 and CDR2: LNHNV and YYDKDF (reference sequence). V was pared by 5 bases and J by 7 bases, with 17 bases between. DNA of the CDR3: TGTGCCACCAGCCTTACGGGGGCGGCAGGTGGCTACACCTTC. It yields the protein CATSLTGAAGGYTF.

There are many counts of this clonotype. V gene TRBV20-1 combines with J gene TRBJ1-1; the D is unclear. The V and J ends lost 0 bases and 1 base respectively, with 6 bases between them. This CDR3 spans 13 amino acids. Germline CDR1 reads DFQATT; CDR2 reads SNEGSKA (reference sequence). The CDR3 DNA sequence: TGCAGTGCTAGAGAAGACGGGAACACTGAAGCTTTCTTT. Translated: CSAREDGNTEAFF.

This clonotype was found many times. The V and J genes are TRBV5-5 and TRBJ2-1; 14 bases are a match to TRBD2. This CDR3 is built from 17 residues. Germline CDR1 is SGHKS and CDR2 is YYEKEE (reference sequence). The J segment lost 8 bases and the V segment lost 0 bases, leaving 7 bases of the junction unmatched. For the CDR3, the DNA is TGTGCCAGCAGCTTGGGGAAGGGACTAGCGGGAGAACATGAGCAGTTCTTC. Protein sequence: CASSLGKGLAGEHEQFF.

This clonotype appeared many times. The junction departs from the called germline gene at one end, perhaps through a read error. The chain couples TRBV9 to TRBJ1-6, with 9 bases lining up with TRBD1. Germline V gene lookup returns CDR1 SGDLS and CDR2 YYNGEE. The CDR3 contains 16 residues. The CDR3 DNA follows: TGTGCCAGCAGCGTCCGGGACAGGGCATCGAATTCACCCCTCAACTTT. This encodes CASSVRDRASNSPLNF.